Listed below are T cell receptor beta chains from one sample, sequenced in a study of cytomegalovirus exposure and HLA in healthy donors. TCRdb keeps only in-frame clones here, not all; method: immunoSEQ multiplex PCR. This table holds 120,000 or so clones, 89% found once. The sequenced sample was PBMCs. Receptors were obtained from a woman aged 18-29 years in good health and CMV-seronegative. Each CDR3 is given with its conserved first and last residue.

V gene,CDR3 protein
TRBV29-1,CSVVGLAGRYNEQFF
TRBV29-1,CSVEGQGANGNTIYF
TRBV29-1,CSVRGGAYEQYF
TRBV11-2,CASSQELDSLTYEQYF
TRBV5-1,CASSLVMRETQYF
TRBV29-1,CSVERHQGPAETQYF
TRBV7-2,CASSLVQVGSYEQYF
TRBV10-3,CAISDAGAYQPQHF
TRBV5-6,CASRLGPGSTTDTQYF
TRBV6-6,CASSYKREGREQFF
TRBV4-3,CASSQKNGLAGGTYNEQFF
TRBV18,CASSPEAHSSGANVLTF
TRBV6-5,CASSYSIGGAGTEAFF
TRBV27,CASITSDKGVADYGYTF
TRBV2,CASNPGGLNTGELFF
TRBV11-2,CASNLGATGSSGANVLTF
TRBV7-2,CASTPFGDGHVEETQYF
TRBV6-5,CASSSEGAYEQYF
TRBV29-1,CSVEDVGSTEAFF
TRBV30,CAWSVRQGRPNSPLHF
TRBV30,CAWSLYHQETQYF
TRBV27,CASSWGGKGDQPQHF
TRBV30,CAWGTGANTIYF
TRBV7-9,CASSLLAGSSAYNEQFF
TRBV6-1,CASSVTGAHDTIYF
TRBV7-2,CASSYRGNYEQYF
TRBV5-8,CASSLVYGTLPGELFF
TRBV25-1,CASSESPDRSYGYTF
TRBV19,CASSSTSGSGSEQFF
TRBV6-5,CASSPGTGGDYGYTF
TRBV7-9,CASSPGQGKAFF
TRBV28,CASQTGGGDRYGYTF
TRBV5-6,CASTRGTGAYNEQFF